The 30 T cell receptor beta chains reported below all come from one sample, sequenced in a study of long-term antiretroviral therapy in people with HIV. Assay version v3.0 of immunoSEQ was used, and it was run at survey level. Profiling relied on immunoSEQ multiplex PCR, and the TCRdb table lists in-frame clones only, not all of them. The repertoire holds roughly 20,000 clones, roughly 85% seen once, with roughly a tenth in the top ten. Sequencing was performed on unsorted PBMCs, taken 4.1 years after starting antiretroviral therapy. The receptors originated from a woman in her thirties or forties with HIV.

J is TRBJ1-1 and V is TRBV27; TRBD1 might be the D (5 bases). This CDR3 is 14 amino acids long. Germline CDR1 MNHEY, CDR2 SMNVEV (reference sequence). V was trimmed by 5 bases and J by 1 base, leaving 11 bases between them. DNA for the CDR3: TGTGCCAGCAGTCTCTTAGACAGGAACACTGAAGCTTTCTTT. Its translation is CASSLLDRNTEAFF.

The chain recombines TRBV5-1 with TRBJ2-7, with a possible D match to TRBD2 (6 bases). Germline V gene sequence: CDR1 SGHRS, CDR2 YFSETQ. The CDR3 is 15 amino acids. The V end lost 3 bases, the J end lost 0 bases, and 13 bases lay between the germline ends. The CDR3 DNA sequence: TGCGCCAGCAGCTCGAGTGGGCGGGGCTCCTACGAGCAGTACTTC. Its protein is CASSSSGRGSYEQYF.

This chain connects TRBV6-1 to TRBJ2-1, with 8 positions matching TRBD2. Germline CDR1 MNHNS, CDR2 SASEGT. The CDR3 has 16 residues. V dropped 4 bases and J dropped 8; count of bases not matched to a gene: 13. The DNA of the CDR3 is TGTGCCAGCAGTGGGGAGTTTGCGGGAGGCGTTCATGAGCAGTTCTTC. The encoded protein is CASSGEFAGGVHEQFF.

The chain links TRBV7-8 to TRBJ2-3; 10 nucleotides agree with TRBD2. CDR3 length equals 15 residues. Germline V gene lookup returns CDR1 SGHVS and CDR2 FQNEAQ. V shed 5 bases and J 3 bases; nucleotides not matched to a gene: 5. The CDR3 is CASSKREGLTDTQYF. The CDR3 DNA follows: TGTGCCAGCAGCAAGCGGGAGGGCCTTACAGATACGCAGTATTTT.

V gene TRBV4-1 combines with J gene TRBJ2-3; TRBD1 matches at 9 bases. V shed 5 bases and J 1 base; nucleotides not matched to a gene: 13. CDR1 and CDR2 (germline): MGHRA, YSYEKL. CDR3 length: 18 residues. CDR3 in amino acids: CASSRTKQGAVGTDTQYF. In DNA form, the CDR3 reads TGCGCCAGCAGCAGAACTAAACAGGGGGCAGTCGGCACAGATACGCAGTATTTT.

This chain links TRBV4-3 with TRBJ2-3, with D possibly being TRBD2 (6 bases). The V gene lost 0 bases and the J gene lost 0 bases, with 10 bases spanning the gap. This CDR3 is built from 16 residues. Germline V lookup: CDR1 LGHNA, CDR2 YSLEER. In DNA, the CDR3 is TGCGCCAGCAGCCAAGATGGAGGGATAAGCACAGATACGCAGTATTTT. Encoded protein: CASSQDGGISTDTQYF.

This clone was seen only a few times. The chain combines TRBV5-4 with TRBJ2-7; TRBD2 matches 15 bases. The V segment lost 3 bases and the J segment 7 bases; nucleotides outside the gene matches: 2. Germline V gives CDR1 SGHNT, CDR2 YYREEE (reference sequence). CDR3 size: 14 residues. The CDR3: CASSSGTSGREQYF. Here the CDR3 DNA reads TGTGCCAGCAGCTCGGGGACTAGCGGGAGGGAGCAGTACTTC.

The chain recombines TRBV7-8 with TRBJ2-3; D is possibly TRBD2 (7 bases). Germline V gene lookup returns CDR1 SGHVS and CDR2 FQNEAQ. This CDR3 has 15 residues. Trimming took 5 bases from V and 6 from J, leaving 18 bases between them. CDR3 in DNA: TGTGCCAGCAGCGTTTTGGGGGGGCTCGCGGATACGCAGTATTTT. Translated: CASSVLGGLADTQYF.

The V gene is TRBV2, the J gene TRBJ1-4, with D possibly being TRBD1 (6 bases). Trimming stripped 5 bases from V and 4 bases from J, with 11 bases between. Germline V lookup: CDR1 SNHLY, CDR2 FYNNEI. The CDR3 is 14 residues long. The CDR3 region is CASSPGTNNEKLFF. The CDR3 coding sequence is TGTGCCAGCAGTCCCGGGACAAATAATGAAAAACTGTTTTTT.

This clone was seen just once. The V gene is TRBV5-6, the J gene TRBJ2-5; 9 bases are shared with TRBD2. The CDR3 totals 14 residues. Losses at the gene ends were 5 bases for V and 5 bases for J; bases not matched to a gene: 7. The germline CDR1 and CDR2 sequences are SGHDT and YYEEEE. The CDR3 protein is CASSGGGAIETQYF. The CDR3 coding sequence is TGTGCCAGCAGTGGCGGGGGGGCCATTGAGACCCAGTACTTC. Together with reference TRBV5-6 and TRBJ2-5, the CDR3 gives the full variable domain: DAGVTQSPTHLIKTRGQQVTLRCSPKSGHDTVSWYQQALGQGPQFIFQYYEEEERQRGNFPDRFSGHQFPNYSSELNVNALLLGDSALYLCASSGGGAIETQYFGPGTRLLVL.

The V call is TRBV6-5, the J call TRBJ1-3; 9 nucleotides line up with TRBD1. The trim removed 1 base at V and 2 bases at J, leaving 0 bases unmatched. Looked up from germline, CDR1 is MNHEY and CDR2 is SVGAGI. This CDR3 is built from 15 residues. CDR3 region: CASSYWTGAGNTIYF. Here the CDR3 DNA reads TGTGCCAGCAGTTACTGGACAGGGGCTGGAAACACCATATATTTT.

The rearrangement joins TRBV4-2 to TRBJ2-3; TRBD2 aligns across 10 bases. CDR1 is LGHNA and CDR2 is YNFKEQ in the germline V gene. CDR3 length: 19 residues. V was pared by 2 bases and J by 2 bases, with 13 bases of the junction left unmatched. The CDR3 is CASSQSGLAGVTNTDTQYF. The CDR3 DNA is TGTGCCAGCAGCCAATCCGGTCTAGCGGGAGTAACTAACACAGATACGCAGTATTTT.

The J gene is TRBJ2-5, the V gene TRBV5-1; D remains unclear. Germline CDR1 and CDR2: SGHRS and YFSETQ. The V gene lost 1 base and the J gene lost 2 bases, with 3 bases spanning the gap. The CDR3 length is 12 residues. In DNA, the CDR3 is TGCGCCAGCAGCTTGATTCAAGAGACCCAGTACTTC. Protein sequence: CASSLIQETQYF.

The chain combines TRBV28 with TRBJ1-5; a possible D gene is TRBD1 (6 bases). This CDR3 is 13 amino acids long. Trimming took off 7 bases at V and 11 bases at J, with 18 bases between the two ends. CDR1 is MDHEN and CDR2 is SYDVKM in the germline V gene. CDR3 residues: CASTLPRAGAQHF. The CDR3 DNA is TGTGCCAGCACCCTGCCTCGGGCAGGGGCCCAGCATTTT. Full variable domain (missing parts from reference TRBV28 and TRBJ1-5): DVKVTQSSRYLVKRTGEKVFLECVQDMDHENMFWYRQDPGLGLRLIYFSYDVKMKEKGDIPEGYSVSREKKERFSLILESASTNQTSMYLCASTLPRAGAQHFGDGTRLSIL.

The V call is TRBV7-9, the J call TRBJ1-2; unclear D gene. The V and J ends lost 6 bases and 2 bases respectively, with 13 bases between them. The length of the CDR3 is 14 residues. Germline CDR1 reads SEHNR; CDR2 reads FQNEAQ (reference sequence). CDR3 sequence (DNA): TGTGCCAGCAGGGGTGCGGGAGTAAACTATGGCTACACCTTC. This encodes CASRGAGVNYGYTF.

V gene TRBV19 combines with J gene TRBJ2-7; D is undetermined. Germline V CDR1 and CDR2: LNHDA, SQIVND (reference sequence). Trimming shortened V by 0 bases and J by 2 bases, and 11 bases separated the two germline ends. The CDR3 consists of 15 residues. The CDR3 nucleotides are TGTGCCAGTAGTATAGAAGTCGGTCCGACCTACGAGCAGTACTTC. Translation gives CASSIEVGPTYEQYF.

V is TRBV7-6 and J is TRBJ2-1; 13 bases map to TRBD2. In germline, CDR1 is SGHVS, CDR2 FNYEAQ. V shed 4 bases and J 4 bases; nucleotides not matched to a gene: 7. This CDR3 spans 17 amino acids. CDR3 amino acids: CASSSRLAGGWYNEQFF. CDR3 bases: TGTGCCAGCAGCTCCAGACTAGCGGGAGGTTGGTACAATGAGCAGTTCTTC.

This clone was counted only a few times. The chain has TRBV2 and TRBJ2-7, with 10 bases aligning to TRBD2. The germline CDR1 and CDR2 sequences are SNHLY and FYNNEI. The length of the CDR3 is 14 residues. With V trimmed by 5 bases and J by 6 bases, 7 bases remained unmatched. The CDR3 bases are TGTGCCAGCAGTCCGGGACTAGCGCCCCGCGAGCAGTACTTC. Translated, it gives CASSPGLAPREQYF.

The CDR3 spells CASSLWALANQPQHF. In DNA, the CDR3 is TGTGCCAGCAGCTTGTGGGCCTTGGCTAATCAGCCCCAGCATTTT. The chain recombines TRBV5-6 with TRBJ1-5, with D unresolved. The CDR3 runs to 15 residues. Germline values: CDR1 SGHDT, CDR2 YYEEEE. V lost 1 base and J lost 4, with 12 bases in between.

This chain joins TRBV4-1 and TRBJ1-2, with no clear D. CDR3 size: 15 residues. V was clipped by 0 bases and J by 2 bases, with 10 bases between them. Per the germline V gene, CDR1 is MGHRA and CDR2 is YSYEKL. In nucleotides, the CDR3 is TGCGCCAGCAGCCAAGATATCGGCGTAAACTATGGCTACACCTTC. Translated: CASSQDIGVNYGYTF.

The chain joins TRBV5-4 to TRBJ2-1; D uncertain. Trimming shortened V by 0 bases and J by 4 bases, and 5 bases separated the two germline ends. CDR3 size: 13 residues. Germline loops: CDR1 SGHNT, CDR2 YYREEE (reference sequence). CDR3: CASSLVAYNEQFF. For the CDR3, the DNA is TGTGCCAGCAGCTTGGTGGCTTACAATGAGCAGTTCTTC.

The genes are TRBV7-9 and TRBJ1-4, with a tentative D call TRBD1 (6 bases). V was cut by 4 bases and J by 3 bases, with 9 bases left in between. The CDR3 sequence is 14 residues long. CDR1 SEHNR and CDR2 FQNEAQ come from the germline V gene (reference sequence). The CDR3 region is CASSYDRSNEKLFF. CDR3 sequence (DNA): TGTGCCAGCAGCTATGACAGGTCTAATGAAAAACTGTTTTTT.

The CDR3 loop reads CAISESWWTSGRYNEQFF. As DNA, the CDR3 is TGTGCCATCAGTGAGTCTTGGTGGACTAGCGGGAGGTACAATGAGCAGTTCTTC. V is TRBV10-3 and J is TRBJ2-1; 14 nucleotides line up with TRBD2. Per germline, CDR1 ENHRY and CDR2 SYGVKD. The V segment lost 0 bases and the J segment 4 bases; nucleotides outside the gene matches: 5. The CDR3 consists of 18 residues.

The chain carries TRBV4-3 and TRBJ1-6; D unclear. V was trimmed by 0 bases and J by 0 bases, leaving 3 bases between them. The CDR3 runs 15 residues. Germline lookup yields CDR1 LGHNA and CDR2 YSLEER. The CDR3, as DNA: TGCGCCAGCAGCCAAGAGAGCTCCTATAATTCACCCCTCCACTTT. It specifies CASSQESSYNSPLHF.

The chain combines TRBV5-1 with TRBJ1-1; D unresolved. Germline CDR1 reads SGHRS; CDR2 reads YFSETQ. The CDR3 is 14 amino acids. Trimming pared 0 bases from V and 1 base from J, leaving 7 bases between. The CDR3 here is CASSLEGPNTEAFF. Here the CDR3 DNA reads TGCGCCAGCAGCTTGGAAGGTCCGAACACTGAAGCTTTCTTT.

This clone came up once. This rearrangement joins TRBV5-1 to TRBJ1-4, with a weak D call TRBD1 (6 bases). The length of the CDR3 is 13 residues. Per germline, CDR1 SGHRS and CDR2 YFSETQ. With 4 bases removed from V and 7 bases from J, the gap between germline ends came to 11 bases. CDR3 amino acids: CASSASGVEKLFF. The CDR3 coding sequence is TGCGCCAGCAGCGCATCAGGGGTTGAAAAACTGTTTTTT.

This chain joins TRBV9 and TRBJ2-7, with D unclear. The CDR3 runs 14 residues. Germline V gene sequence: CDR1 SGDLS, CDR2 YYNGEE. Trimming pared 2 bases from V and 3 bases from J, leaving 12 bases between. The CDR3 coding sequence is TGTGCCAGCAGCGTCGGCGCGGTAAGCTACGAGCAGTACTTC. The encoded protein is CASSVGAVSYEQYF.

This clone was observed a few times. This sequence joins TRBV15 and TRBJ1-1; D is unclear. The CDR3 runs to 14 residues. Trimming took 1 base from V and 6 from J, leaving 12 bases between them. Germline V gene data show CDR1 as LNHNV and CDR2 as YYDKDF (reference sequence). As DNA, the CDR3 is TGTGCCACCAGCAGAGCCCGGTTGGGCGCTGAAGCTTTCTTT. Protein product: CATSRARLGAEAFF.

This clone was recorded a few times. The chain carries TRBV9 and TRBJ1-1, with TRBD1 identical over 9 bases. V gave up 0 bases and J gave up 5 bases; unmatched junction bases: 8. The CDR3 is 16 residues long. Germline V CDR1 and CDR2: SGDLS, YYNGEE. The CDR3 sequence: CASSVALDGTGTEAFF. CDR3 in DNA: TGTGCCAGCAGCGTAGCTCTGGATGGGACAGGGACTGAAGCTTTCTTT. Based on the CDR3 plus reference TRBV9 and TRBJ1-1, the full variable domain is DSGVTQTPKHLITATGQRVTLRCSPRSGDLSVYWYQQSLDQGLQFLIQYYNGEERAKGNILERFSAQQFPDLHSELNLSSLELGDSALYFCASSVALDGTGTEAFFGQGTRLTVV.

By share, this clone counts as medium-sized. The V and J genes are TRBV4-2 and TRBJ1-5, with a possible D match to TRBD1 (6 bases). Trimming took 4 bases from V and 10 from J, leaving 17 bases between them. CDR1 and CDR2 from the germline V gene are LGHNA and YNFKEQ. This CDR3 has 14 amino acids. The CDR3 nucleotides are TGTGCCAGCAGCCCGTACCTACAGGGACCTCCCCAGCATTTT. This gives the protein CASSPYLQGPPQHF.